The 5 T cell receptor beta chains in this list originate from one sample, sequenced in a study of a mutant IDH1 vaccine in newly diagnosed glioma. No antigen is known for these receptors. Libraries were prepared by immunoSEQ multiplex PCR; TCRdb keeps only in-frame clonotypes and omits some of them. The sample lists about 56,000 clones; approximately 71% were seen once. The sample's time point: week 47, end of study. Mutant IDH1 20-mer peptide, at 300 ug, made up each vaccine dose, with topical imiquimod. Sequenced material: PBMCs, taken from a glioma patient whose treatment included an IDH1 peptide vaccine. The receptors were sampled from a middle-aged man with glioma.

The chain combines TRBV29-1 with TRBJ2-5; D could derive from TRBD1 or TRBD2 (5 bases each). Trimming cost V 8 bases and J 5 bases, with 18 bases left between them. Looked up from germline, CDR1 is SQVTM and CDR2 is ANQGSEA. This CDR3 has 13 amino acids. The CDR3 sequence is CSTARDVGETQYF. The CDR3 coding sequence is TGCAGCACGGCCAGGGACGTAGGGGAGACCCAGTACTTC. Based on the CDR3 plus reference TRBV29-1 and TRBJ2-5, the full variable domain is SAVISQKPSRDICQRGTSLTIQCQVDSQVTMMFWYRQQPGQSLTLIATANQGSEATYESGFVIDKFPISRPNLTFSTLTVSNMSPEDSSIYLCSTARDVGETQYFGPGTRLLVL.

The chain combines TRBV4-1 with TRBJ2-5, with D unresolved. The CDR3 spans 13 residues. V lost 3 bases, J lost 1 base, and 6 bases lay in between. Looked up from germline, CDR1 is MGHRA and CDR2 is YSYEKL. The CDR3 region is CASSQGGQETQYF. CDR3 DNA sequence: TGCGCCAGCAGCCAGGGCGGCCAAGAGACCCAGTACTTC.

A note on this clone: Within the sample, other DNA sequences also encode this same CDR3. The rearrangement uses TRBV7-9 and TRBJ1-2; 7 bases align to TRBD1. Trimming took 5 bases from V and 8 from J; bases not matched to a gene: 8. The CDR3 contains 13 residues. Germline V CDR1 and CDR2: SEHNR, FQNEAQ (reference sequence). CDR3 residues: CASSRTGDSGYTF. Here the CDR3 DNA reads TGTGCCAGCAGCCGAACAGGGGATAGCGGCTACACCTTC.

This clone was seen only a few times. This sequence joins TRBV11-2 and TRBJ2-7; 7 bases are a match to TRBD2. Germline values: CDR1 SGHAT, CDR2 FQNNGV. This CDR3 is built from 14 residues. J lost 2 bases, V lost 5 bases, and 6 bases had no gene match. The CDR3 spells CASSPRDYTYEQYF. The CDR3 DNA reads TGTGCCAGCAGCCCCCGGGACTATACCTACGAGCAGTACTTC. Together with reference TRBV11-2 and TRBJ2-7, the CDR3 gives the full variable domain: EAGVAQSPRYKIIEKRQSVAFWCNPISGHATLYWYQQILGQGPKLLIQFQNNGVVDDSQLPKDRFSAERLKGVDSTLKIQPAKLEDSAVYLCASSPRDYTYEQYFGPGTRLTVT.

This chain links TRBV4-2 with TRBJ1-2; TRBD1 might be the D (6 bases). Trimming took 3 bases from V and 8 from J, leaving 13 bases between them. Germline CDR1 reads LGHNA; CDR2 reads YNFKEQ. The CDR3 has 13 amino acids. CDR3 in DNA: TGTGCCAGCAGCCAGCCCAACAGGGAGGGCTACACCTTC. Protein product: CASSQPNREGYTF.